This TCR beta chain was captured by sequencing in a study of shared clonotypes between healthy human individuals. Study as a whole: Donor ages ranged 18 to 49 years: a couple of women, a few men. The plates for each donor numbered three CD4 naive, three CD4 memory, two CD8 naive and one CD8 memory. General study results and limits: Owing to a small donor count, the genetic and exposure-history diversity represented was limited.

For this clone: No antigen is known for it.

Naive CD8 cells lacked CD45RO and underwent positive selection for CCR7, leaving out terminally differentiated effector memory CD45RA+ cells. Each of the donors was a healthy adult who was HIV-negative and had not had a recent acute infection or vaccination. Clones were read by immunoSEQ multiplex PCR, and TCRdb kept only the in-frame ones, dropping some. The profile shows around 1.9 million clones, about 92% of them singletons. With 2 bases clipped from V and 5 bases from J, the junction kept 6 bases outside the gene matches. Germline V lookup: CDR1 MGHDK, CDR2 SYGVNS. This CDR3 has 15 amino acids. This clonotype originated in a man between 18 and 29 years old in good health. Some clones in this sample may be carry-over from other donors' samples. The V gene is TRBV25-1, the J gene TRBJ2-1; 7 bases map to TRBD2. Sequenced material: naive CD8+ T cells from PBMCs. The CDR3 region has the DNA TGTGCCAGCAGTGAAAGCGGGGTGATAAACAATGAGCAGTTCTTC. Amino acid sequence: CASSESGVINNEQFF.